This T cell receptor beta chain was sequenced in a study of T cell repertoires in cytomegalovirus infection. Across the study: Both a matching HLA type and CMV infection were indicated by public TCR beta signatures.

TCRdb ran MiXCR on the reads and lists one entry per CDR3 protein. The table has over 150,000 distinct CDR3 sequences, 17% seen once. CDR1 is SGHVS and CDR2 is FQNEAQ in the germline V gene. This CDR3 comprises 13 residues. V gave up 5 bases and J gave up 4 bases, with 11 bases separating them. Sequenced material: CD8+ T cells from PBMCs. The V call is TRBV7-8, the J call TRBJ1-1, with a possible D match to TRBD1 (6 bases). This receptor was taken from a human donor in good health (CMV status not recorded). Some clones in this sample may be carry-over from other donors' samples. The CDR3 here is CASSPDSGTEAFF. The CDR3, as DNA: TGTGCCAGCAGCCCGGACAGTGGCACTGAAGCTTTCTTT. The full variable domain, completed using reference TRBV7-8 and TRBJ1-1, is GAGVSQSPRYKVAKRGQDVALRCDPISGHVSLFWYQQALGQGPEFLTYFQNEAQLDKSGLPSDRFFAERPEGSVSTLKIQRTQQEDSAVYLCASSPDSGTEAFFGQGTRLTVV.